The sequence of this TCR beta chain was determined in a study of blood T cell repertoires in COVID-19. Across the study: Italy, Spain and the United States were the sources of the convalescent and acute COVID-19 samples. T cells, B-cell-depleted T cells, or PBMCs supplied cDNA or gDNA.

Produced via immunoSEQ multiplex PCR; TCRdb's table is partial and in-frame only. The sample holds 20,000 to 25,000 clones, around 69% seen once. Trimming at V came to 8 bases and at J to 8 bases, leaving 6 bases not matched to a gene. The CDR3 totals 14 residues. Germline CDR1 reads MNHEY; CDR2 reads SVGAGI. Sequenced input: peripheral blood. The V and J genes are TRBV6-5 and TRBJ1-6, with TRBD1 identical over 10 bases. The source of this sequence is a human donor in a cohort sampled during active or convalescent COVID-19. CDR3 coding DNA: TGTGCCAGCCTCAGGACAGGGGGGTATTCACCCCTCCACTTT. Amino acid sequence: CASLRTGGYSPLHF.